The 5 T cell receptor beta chains below all came from one sample that was sequenced in a study of early T cells in non-severe SARS-CoV-2 infection. TCRdb re-called the 5' RACE reads through MiXCR, storing one row per CDR3 protein. The sample lists under 30,000 distinct CDR3 sequences; around 4% were seen once. The specimen was whole blood. Every receptor here comes from an adult who was a healthcare worker with PCR-confirmed SARS-CoV-2 infection or an uninfected control (not recorded which).

The chain uses TRBV29-1 and TRBJ1-1; no firm D call. Germline loops: CDR1 SQVTM, CDR2 ANQGSEA. This CDR3 region has 12 residues. Trimming removed 6 bases from V and 5 bases from J, with 13 bases in between. The CDR3 is CSVGGTRTEAFF. CDR3 DNA: TGCAGCGTCGGCGGAACGAGGACTGAAGCTTTCTTT. The variable domain in full, completed from reference TRBV29-1 and TRBJ1-1, reads SAVISQKPSRDICQRGTSLTIQCQVDSQVTMMFWYRQQPGQSLTLIATANQGSEATYESGFVIDKFPISRPNLTFSTLTVSNMSPEDSSIYLCSVGGTRTEAFFGQGTRLTVV.

This clonotype was counted at least ten times. J is TRBJ2-5 and V is TRBV2, with D unclear. Germline V gene sequence: CDR1 SNHLY, CDR2 FYNNEI. V dropped 2 bases and J dropped 2 bases, with 12 bases sitting between them. CDR3 length: 15 residues. CDR3 coding DNA: TGTGCCAGCAGTGAAAGGATGGGCAATCAAGAGACCCAGTACTTC. It specifies CASSERMGNQETQYF.

This clonotype occurred many times. This chain uses TRBV6-2 or TRBV6-3 with TRBJ2-2; D gene unclear. This CDR3 spans 12 amino acids. Germline V gene data show CDR1 as MNHEY and CDR2 as SVGEGT. The V end lost 6 bases, the J end lost 6 bases, and 8 bases lay between the germline ends. The DNA of the CDR3 is TGTGCCAGCAGCTTAACGGCCGGGGAGCTGTTTTTT. Translated: CASSLTAGELFF.

The chain couples TRBV7-9 to TRBJ1-2; D gene unclear. V lost 3 bases and J 3 bases, leaving 11 bases between the germline ends. CDR1 is SEHNR and CDR2 is FQNEAQ in the germline V gene (reference sequence). The CDR3 runs to 14 residues. CDR3 protein: CASSFAPMDYGYTF. The DNA for the CDR3 is TGTGCCAGCAGCTTCGCCCCTATGGACTATGGCTACACCTTC.

This clonotype was found a few times. The chain has TRBV6-1 and TRBJ2-7, with 14 bases lining up with TRBD2. Germline-derived CDR1 and CDR2 are MNHNS and SASEGT. This CDR3 spans 15 amino acids. V lost 3 bases, J lost 6 bases, and 4 bases stayed unmatched. This CDR3 is CASSERLAGGFEQYF. CDR3 DNA: TGTGCCAGCAGTGAGAGACTAGCGGGAGGGTTCGAGCAGTACTTC.